Listed below are T cell receptor beta chains from one sample, sequenced in a study of blood T cell repertoires in COVID-19. TCRdb keeps only in-frame clones here, not all; method: immunoSEQ multiplex PCR. This table has approximately 100,000 clones, around four fifths appearing once. Source material: peripheral blood. The receptors come from a man between 65 and 79 years old with acute or convalescent COVID-19. CDR3s include the opening cysteine and the closing phenylalanine or tryptophan. D genes are given only for firm matches. Size values are once, few and many counts, or a class for expanded clones, and some rows have none.

D gene: .
J gene: TRBJ2-7
V gene: TRBV30
clone size: many
CDR3 protein: CAWSVRTHSSYEQYF
CDR3 DNA: TGTGCCTGGAGTGTAAGGACACATAGCTCCTACGAGCAGTACTTC

D gene: TRBD2
J gene: TRBJ2-5
V gene: TRBV11-2
clone size: .
CDR3 protein: CASSLEAGVSETQYF
CDR3 DNA: TGTGCCAGCAGCTTAGAAGCGGGGGTTTCGGAGACCCAGTACTTC

D gene: .
J gene: TRBJ1-3
V gene: TRBV2
clone size: .
CDR3 protein: CASGKRDTIYF
CDR3 DNA: TGTGCCAGCGGGAAGCGGGACACCATATATTTT

D gene: .
J gene: TRBJ2-3
V gene: TRBV7-3
clone size: .
CDR3 protein: CASSLYRASTDTQYF
CDR3 DNA: TGTGCCAGCAGCTTATATAGAGCTTCCACAGATACGCAGTATTTT

D gene: .
J gene: TRBJ1-2
V gene: TRBV28
clone size: .
CDR3 protein: CASRSDRTYGYTF
CDR3 DNA: TGTGCCAGCAGGTCTGACAGGACCTATGGCTACACCTTC

D gene: .
J gene: TRBJ2-2
V gene: TRBV5-1
clone size: .
CDR3 protein: CASSLDRGGNTGELFF
CDR3 DNA: TGCGCCAGCAGCTTGGACAGGGGGGGAAACACCGGGGAGCTGTTTTTT

D gene: .
J gene: TRBJ2-5
V gene: TRBV11-2
clone size: .
CDR3 protein: CASSLFGGLKPQETQYF
CDR3 DNA: TGTGCCAGCAGCTTATTTGGGGGACTTAAACCCCAAGAGACCCAGTACTTC

D gene: .
J gene: TRBJ2-1
V gene: TRBV11-3
clone size: .
CDR3 protein: CASSGSDNEQFF
CDR3 DNA: TGTGCCAGCAGCGGGAGTGACAATGAGCAGTTCTTC

D gene: .
J gene: TRBJ2-7
V gene: TRBV19
clone size: .
CDR3 protein: CASSTGQNSYEQYF
CDR3 DNA: TGTGCCAGTAGCACCGGACAGAACTCCTACGAGCAGTACTTC

D gene: .
J gene: TRBJ1-5
V gene: TRBV18
clone size: .
CDR3 protein: CASSPGVPGSNQPQHF
CDR3 DNA: TGTGCCAGCTCACCAGGAGTTCCCGGTAGCAATCAGCCCCAGCATTTT

D gene: TRBD2
J gene: TRBJ2-1
V gene: TRBV3-1/TRBV3-2
clone size: .
CDR3 protein: CASSQDGSGGLNEQFF
CDR3 DNA: TGTGCCAGCAGCCAAGACGGTAGCGGGGGGCTCAATGAGCAGTTCTTC

D gene: .
J gene: TRBJ1-5
V gene: TRBV6-6
clone size: .
CDR3 protein: CASSYGGNQPQHF
CDR3 DNA: TGTGCCAGCAGTTACGGAGGTAATCAGCCCCAGCATTTT

D gene: TRBD2
J gene: TRBJ2-1
V gene: TRBV6-1
clone size: .
CDR3 protein: CASSERTSGGFGEQFF
CDR3 DNA: TGTGCCAGCAGTGAGAGGACTAGTGGGGGATTTGGGGAGCAGTTCTTC

D gene: .
J gene: TRBJ1-1
V gene: TRBV7-9
clone size: .
CDR3 protein: CASSLEWAGLAFF
CDR3 DNA: TGTGCCAGCAGCTTAGAATGGGCAGGGTTAGCTTTCTTT

D gene: TRBD2
J gene: TRBJ2-3
V gene: TRBV7-9
clone size: .
CDR3 protein: CASSPSGVRDTQYF
CDR3 DNA: TGTGCCAGCAGCCCCAGCGGGGTCCGGGATACGCAGTATTTT

D gene: .
J gene: TRBJ1-4
V gene: TRBV6-6
clone size: .
CDR3 protein: CASSYSFLGQREKLFF
CDR3 DNA: TGTGCCAGCAGTTACTCTTTTTTAGGACAGCGAGAAAAACTGTTTTTT

D gene: .
J gene: TRBJ2-1
V gene: TRBV5-1
clone size: .
CDR3 protein: CASSLASVSSYNEQFF
CDR3 DNA: TGCGCCAGCAGCTTGGCGTCGGTGAGCTCCTACAATGAGCAGTTCTTC

D gene: .
J gene: TRBJ2-2
V gene: TRBV18
clone size: .
CDR3 protein: CASSPRGFNTGELFF
CDR3 DNA: TGTGCCAGCTCGCCCAGGGGTTTCAACACCGGGGAGCTGTTTTTT

D gene: .
J gene: TRBJ1-2
V gene: TRBV19
clone size: few
CDR3 protein: CAITASYGYTF
CDR3 DNA: TGTGCCATCACAGCCTCCTATGGCTACACCTTC

D gene: TRBD1
J gene: TRBJ1-5
V gene: TRBV15
clone size: .
CDR3 protein: CATSRIPGTGVIGSNQPQHF
CDR3 DNA: TGTGCCACCAGCAGAATTCCCGGGACAGGGGTGATTGGTAGCAATCAGCCCCAGCATTTT

D gene: .
J gene: TRBJ2-1
V gene: TRBV9
clone size: .
CDR3 protein: CASSAGTYNEQFF
CDR3 DNA: TGTGCCAGCAGCGCCGGGACTTACAATGAGCAGTTCTTC

D gene: .
J gene: TRBJ1-1
V gene: TRBV11-2
clone size: .
CDR3 protein: CASSLDRGWSEAFF
CDR3 DNA: TGTGCCAGCAGCTTAGATCGGGGTTGGTCTGAAGCTTTCTTT

D gene: TRBD2
J gene: TRBJ2-5
V gene: TRBV28
clone size: once
CDR3 protein: CASIGTSGLQETQYF
CDR3 DNA: TGTGCCAGCATCGGGACTAGCGGATTACAAGAGACCCAGTACTTC

D gene: .
J gene: TRBJ1-1
V gene: TRBV5-1
clone size: .
CDR3 protein: CATSGGLNTEAFF
CDR3 DNA: TGCGCCACCTCGGGAGGGTTGAACACTGAAGCTTTCTTT

D gene: .
J gene: TRBJ2-5
V gene: TRBV15
clone size: .
CDR3 protein: CATSRDYDEAQETQYF
CDR3 DNA: TGTGCCACCAGCAGAGATTATGATGAAGCGCAAGAGACCCAGTACTTC

D gene: .
J gene: TRBJ1-5
V gene: TRBV10-2
clone size: .
CDR3 protein: CASSEYKGIYQPQHF
CDR3 DNA: TGCGCCAGCAGTGAATACAAGGGGATTTATCAGCCCCAGCATTTT

D gene: .
J gene: TRBJ2-5
V gene: TRBV5-1
clone size: .
CDR3 protein: CASSLGQLKETQYF
CDR3 DNA: TGCGCCAGCAGCTTGGGACAGTTGAAAGAGACCCAGTACTTC

D gene: .
J gene: TRBJ2-2
V gene: TRBV5-5
clone size: .
CDR3 protein: CASSFRQTANTGELFF
CDR3 DNA: TGTGCCAGCAGCTTCAGGCAGACCGCGAACACCGGGGAGCTGTTTTTT

D gene: .
J gene: TRBJ2-7
V gene: TRBV2
clone size: .
CDR3 protein: CASYRASSYEQYF
CDR3 DNA: TGTGCCAGCTACAGGGCTAGCTCCTACGAGCAGTACTTC

D gene: TRBD2
J gene: TRBJ2-3
V gene: TRBV25-1
clone size: .
CDR3 protein: CASKTGGPTDTQYF
CDR3 DNA: TGTGCCAGCAAAACGGGAGGGCCCACAGATACGCAGTATTTT

D gene: .
J gene: TRBJ2-1
V gene: TRBV28
clone size: .
CDR3 protein: CASSLGGSYNEQFF
CDR3 DNA: TGTGCCAGCAGTTTAGGCGGCTCCTACAATGAGCAGTTCTTC

D gene: .
J gene: TRBJ2-7
V gene: TRBV28
clone size: .
CDR3 protein: CASSFRSYEQYF
CDR3 DNA: TGTGCCAGCAGTTTCAGGTCCTACGAGCAGTACTTC

D gene: TRBD1
J gene: TRBJ1-2
V gene: TRBV7-9
clone size: .
CDR3 protein: CASSLTGDGYTF
CDR3 DNA: TGTGCCAGCAGCTTGACAGGGGATGGCTACACCTTC

D gene: TRBD2
J gene: TRBJ2-1
V gene: TRBV7-8
clone size: .
CDR3 protein: CASSLGLLGGRGGPSNEQFF
CDR3 DNA: TGTGCCAGCAGCTTAGGTCTTCTCGGGGGAAGGGGAGGGCCTTCGAATGAGCAGTTCTTC

D gene: TRBD2
J gene: TRBJ2-7
V gene: TRBV7-6
clone size: few
CDR3 protein: CASSPLAGGPEQYF
CDR3 DNA: TGTGCCAGCAGCCCACTAGCGGGGGGGCCCGAGCAGTACTTC

D gene: .
J gene: TRBJ1-1
V gene: TRBV5-8
clone size: .
CDR3 protein: CASSRQTEAFF
CDR3 DNA: TGTGCCAGCAGCCGACAGACTGAAGCTTTCTTT

D gene: TRBD1
J gene: TRBJ2-3
V gene: TRBV2
clone size: .
CDR3 protein: CASSGTVARTDTQYF
CDR3 DNA: TGTGCCAGCAGCGGGACAGTGGCTCGCACAGATACGCAGTATTTT

D gene: .
J gene: TRBJ1-5
V gene: TRBV2
clone size: .
CDR3 protein: CASILERNQPQHF
CDR3 DNA: TGTGCCAGCATTCTCGAGAGAAATCAGCCCCAGCATTTT

D gene: TRBD1
J gene: TRBJ1-1
V gene: TRBV27
clone size: .
CDR3 protein: CASGGPRDRFKGGTEAFF
CDR3 DNA: TGTGCCAGCGGAGGCCCCCGGGACAGGTTCAAGGGGGGGACTGAAGCTTTCTTT

D gene: .
J gene: TRBJ1-3
V gene: TRBV11-2
clone size: .
CDR3 protein: CASSFRAGGPGNTIYF
CDR3 DNA: TGTGCCAGCAGCTTCCGTGCGGGGGGGCCTGGAAACACCATATATTTT

D gene: .
J gene: TRBJ1-4
V gene: TRBV4-2
clone size: .
CDR3 protein: CASSPQAATNEKLFF
CDR3 DNA: TGTGCCAGCAGCCCCCAGGCCGCAACTAATGAAAAACTGTTTTTT